This T cell receptor (beta chain) was captured by sequencing in a study of beta chain features in type 1 diabetes. Whole-study findings and limits: Cells with high TCR expression could be over-represented when cDNA is sequenced.

The entirety of the isolated RNA underwent reverse transcription, so expressed TCRB transcripts were sequenced. Clones were read by immunoSEQ multiplex PCR, and TCRdb kept only the in-frame ones, dropping some. In the table there are approximately 150,000 clones, about 9.4% of which are singletons. CDR1 SEHNR and CDR2 FQNEAQ come from the germline V gene (reference sequence). V was pared by 4 bases and J by 6 bases, with 2 bases of the junction left unmatched. CDR3 length equals 13 residues. This clone was counted many times. The antigen is unknown. The rearrangement links TRBV7-9 to TRBJ1-5; 8 nucleotides line up with TRBD1. The specimen sequenced was naive CD4+ T cells from blood. The clonotype originates from a man aged 18 to 30 in good health. The CDR3 loop reads CASSWTGTQPQHF. The CDR3 DNA reads TGTGCCAGCAGCTGGACAGGGACTCAGCCCCAGCATTTT.